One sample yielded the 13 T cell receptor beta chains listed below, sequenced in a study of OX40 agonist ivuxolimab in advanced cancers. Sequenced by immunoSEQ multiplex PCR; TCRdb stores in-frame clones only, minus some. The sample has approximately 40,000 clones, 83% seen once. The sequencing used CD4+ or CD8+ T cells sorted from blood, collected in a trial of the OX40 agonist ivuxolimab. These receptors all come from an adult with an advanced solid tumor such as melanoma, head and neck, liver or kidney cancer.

CDR3 sequence (DNA): TGTGCCAGCAGCGTAGTAGGATTGAGAGAAGGCAATGAGCAGTTCTTC. Translating it yields CASSVVGLREGNEQFF. The chain couples TRBV9 to TRBJ2-1; D is unresolved. This CDR3 spans 16 amino acids. The V end lost 0 bases, the J end lost 6 bases, and 16 bases lay between the germline ends. CDR1 and CDR2 (germline): SGDLS, YYNGEE. The whole variable domain, filled in from reference TRBV9 and TRBJ2-1, reads DSGVTQTPKHLITATGQRVTLRCSPRSGDLSVYWYQQSLDQGLQFLIQYYNGEERAKGNILERFSAQQFPDLHSELNLSSLELGDSALYFCASSVVGLREGNEQFFGPGTRLTVL.

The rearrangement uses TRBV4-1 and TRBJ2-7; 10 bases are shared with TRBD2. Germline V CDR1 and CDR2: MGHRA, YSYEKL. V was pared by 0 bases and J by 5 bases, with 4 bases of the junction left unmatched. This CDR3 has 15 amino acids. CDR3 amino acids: CASSQEASGRDEQYF. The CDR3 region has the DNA TGCGCCAGCAGCCAAGAGGCTAGCGGGAGAGACGAGCAGTACTTC.

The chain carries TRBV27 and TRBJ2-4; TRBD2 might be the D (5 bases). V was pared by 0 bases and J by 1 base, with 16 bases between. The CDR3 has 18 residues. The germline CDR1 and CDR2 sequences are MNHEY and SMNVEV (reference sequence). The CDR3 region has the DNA TGTGCCAGCAGTTTATCCCCCTCCGAGGGCGCGGCCAAAAACATTCAGTACTTC. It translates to CASSLSPSEGAAKNIQYF.

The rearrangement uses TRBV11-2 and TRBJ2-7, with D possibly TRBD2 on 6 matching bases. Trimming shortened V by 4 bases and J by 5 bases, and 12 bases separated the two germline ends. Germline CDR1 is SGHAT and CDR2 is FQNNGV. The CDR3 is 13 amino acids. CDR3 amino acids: CASSSRGVHEQYF. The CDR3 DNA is TGTGCCAGCAGCTCCCGCGGGGTCCACGAGCAGTACTTC.

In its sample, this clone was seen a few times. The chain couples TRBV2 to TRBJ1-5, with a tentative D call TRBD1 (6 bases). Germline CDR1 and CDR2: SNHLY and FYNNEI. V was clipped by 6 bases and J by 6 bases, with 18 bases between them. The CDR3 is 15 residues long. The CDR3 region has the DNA TGTGCCAGCAGGGAGGGGTGGGGGGCGCTTCAGCCCCAGCATTTT. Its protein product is CASREGWGALQPQHF.

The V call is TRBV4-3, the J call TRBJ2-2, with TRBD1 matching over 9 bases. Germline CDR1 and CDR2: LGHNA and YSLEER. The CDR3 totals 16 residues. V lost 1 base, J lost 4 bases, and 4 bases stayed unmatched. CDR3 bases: TGCGCCAGCAGCCAAGCCCGGGACAGGGCCACCGGGGAGCTGTTTTTT. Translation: CASSQARDRATGELFF.

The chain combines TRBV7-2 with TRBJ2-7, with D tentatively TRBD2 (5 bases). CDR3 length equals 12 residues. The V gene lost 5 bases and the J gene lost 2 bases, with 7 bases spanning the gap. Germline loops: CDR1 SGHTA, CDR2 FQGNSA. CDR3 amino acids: CASSQAAYEQYF. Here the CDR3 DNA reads TGTGCCAGCAGCCAAGCGGCCTACGAGCAGTACTTC.

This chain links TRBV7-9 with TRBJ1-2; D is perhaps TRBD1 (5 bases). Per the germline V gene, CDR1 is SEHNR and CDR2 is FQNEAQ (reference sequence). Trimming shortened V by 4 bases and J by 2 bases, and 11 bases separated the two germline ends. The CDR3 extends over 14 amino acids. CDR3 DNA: TGTGCCAGCAGCTCGGCGGGACGGAACTATGGCTACACCTTC. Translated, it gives CASSSAGRNYGYTF.

The CDR3, as DNA: TGTGCCAGCAGCCAAGCCCCAGAACAGGGGGCTTACACTGAAGCTTTCTTT. Its translation is CASSQAPEQGAYTEAFF. The chain has TRBV4-2 and TRBJ1-1, with 9 positions matching TRBD1. Germline-derived CDR1 and CDR2 are LGHNA and YNFKEQ. After removal of 1 base from V and 3 bases from J, the junction contained 9 bases not matched to a gene. The CDR3 runs 17 residues.

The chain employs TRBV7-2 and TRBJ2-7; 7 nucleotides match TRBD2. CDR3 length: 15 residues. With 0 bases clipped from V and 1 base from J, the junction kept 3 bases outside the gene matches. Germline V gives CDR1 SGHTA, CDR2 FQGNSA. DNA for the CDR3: TGTGCCAGCAGCTTAGCTAGCGGGTCTTCCTACGAGCAGTACTTC. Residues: CASSLASGSSYEQYF. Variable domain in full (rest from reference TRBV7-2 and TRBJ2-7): GAGVSQSPSNKVTEKGKDVELRCDPISGHTALYWYRQSLGQGLEFLIYFQGNSAPDKSGLPSDRFSAERTGGSVSTLTIQRTQQEDSAVYLCASSLASGSSYEQYFGPGTRLTVT.

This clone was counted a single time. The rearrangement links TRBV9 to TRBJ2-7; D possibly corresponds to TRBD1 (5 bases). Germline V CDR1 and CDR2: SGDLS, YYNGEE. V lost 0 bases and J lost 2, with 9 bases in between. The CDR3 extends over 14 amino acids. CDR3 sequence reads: CASSVGRVAYEQYF. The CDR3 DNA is TGTGCCAGCAGCGTAGGCAGGGTAGCCTACGAGCAGTACTTC.

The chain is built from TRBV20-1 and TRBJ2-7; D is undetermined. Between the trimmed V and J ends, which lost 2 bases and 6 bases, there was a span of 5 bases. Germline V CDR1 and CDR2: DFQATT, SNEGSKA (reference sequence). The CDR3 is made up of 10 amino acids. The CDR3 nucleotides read TGCAGTGCTAGATCTGGCGAGCAGTACTTC. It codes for CSARSGEQYF.

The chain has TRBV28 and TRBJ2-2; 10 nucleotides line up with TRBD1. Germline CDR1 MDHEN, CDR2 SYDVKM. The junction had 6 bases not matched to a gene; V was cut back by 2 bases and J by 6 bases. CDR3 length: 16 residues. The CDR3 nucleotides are TGTGCCAGCAGTTTACCCTGGGACAGGGGTGCCGGGGAGCTGTTTTTT. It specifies CASSLPWDRGAGELFF.